Detailed here is one T cell receptor (beta chain). These data are taken from a study of blood T cell repertoires in COVID-19. Study details: Samples of COVID-19 (acute and convalescent) were obtained from the United States, Italy and Spain.

How the authors handled the data: Estimation of nucleated cell counts relied on the amplification of reference gene primers. Using immunoSEQ multiplex PCR, the repertoire was profiled, and TCRdb retains in-frame clones only, with some absent. V, J and clone size reflect that table, while D and trimming were determined from the DNA. The profile shows more than 85,000 clones, around nine tenths of them singletons. This CDR3 spans 15 amino acids. J gave up 6 bases and V 6 bases, and 10 bases lay outside the gene matches. Germline V gene lookup returns CDR1 MDHEN and CDR2 SYDVKM. V gene TRBV28 combines with J gene TRBJ2-1; 8 nucleotides agree with TRBD1. The receptor comes from a man aged 45-65 years with active or convalescent COVID-19. The sample comprised peripheral blood. The CDR3 DNA reads TGTGCCAGCAGAACCGGGACAGGCGCTTTCAATGAGCAGTTCTTC. The encoded protein is CASRTGTGAFNEQFF. The full variable domain, completed using reference TRBV28 and TRBJ2-1, is DVKVTQSSRYLVKRTGEKVFLECVQDMDHENMFWYRQDPGLGLRLIYFSYDVKMKEKGDIPEGYSVSREKKERFSLILESASTNQTSMYLCASRTGTGAFNEQFFGPGTRLTVL.